The 31 T cell receptor beta chains reported below all come from one sample, sequenced in a study of blood T cell repertoires in COVID-19. This table comes from immunoSEQ multiplex PCR, and its TCRdb copy is limited to in-frame clones, with some not included. The sample shows approximately 98,000 clones, about 83% of them seen only once. The specimen sequenced was peripheral blood. These TCRs come from a woman in her 70s with acute or convalescent COVID-19.

This clone was found a few times. In DNA, the CDR3 is TGTGCCAGCAGCCCCCAGTACAATGAGCAGTTCTTC. It codes for CASSPQYNEQFF. V usage is TRBV6-2 or TRBV6-3 and J usage is TRBJ2-1; the D is unclear. The CDR3 loop spans 12 amino acids. Germline loops: CDR1 MNHEY, CDR2 SVGEGT. Trimming took 6 bases from V and 4 from J, leaving 7 bases between them.

This clone was seen a single time. The V call is TRBV5-4, the J call TRBJ1-1; a possible D gene is TRBD1 (5 bases). The CDR3 has 15 residues. V was trimmed by 0 bases and J by 4 bases, leaving 13 bases between them. Per germline, CDR1 SGHNT and CDR2 YYREEE (reference sequence). The CDR3, as DNA: TGTGCCAGCAGCTTGGGGGGCTTAAGTGGCACTGAAGCTTTCTTT. This sequence encodes CASSLGGLSGTEAFF.

The chain has TRBV3-1 (or the pseudogene TRBV3-2) and TRBJ2-5; the D gene is possibly TRBD2 (6 bases). CDR1 and CDR2 (germline): LGHDT, YNNKEL (reference sequence). The CDR3 length is 15 residues. V lost 2 bases to trimming and J lost 0 bases, with 10 bases between them. The CDR3 DNA is TGTGCCAGCAGCCAAACACTAGCCTACCAAGAGACCCAGTACTTC. Amino acid sequence: CASSQTLAYQETQYF.

V is TRBV29-1 and J is TRBJ2-2, with 7 nucleotides matching TRBD1. With V trimmed by 5 bases and J by 6 bases, 12 bases remained unmatched. Looked up from germline, CDR1 is SQVTM and CDR2 is ANQGSEA. The CDR3 length is 15 residues. Here the CDR3 reads CSVRTPGQRSGELFF. CDR3 bases: TGCAGCGTTCGGACTCCGGGACAGAGATCCGGGGAGCTGTTTTTT.

The V and J genes are TRBV29-1 and TRBJ1-3; 7 bases match TRBD1. Germline CDR1 reads SQVTM; CDR2 reads ANQGSEA. Trimming at V came to 8 bases and at J to 3 bases, leaving 7 bases not matched to a gene. The CDR3 covers 13 residues. The CDR3 DNA is TGCAGCTGTTTAGACAGGGATGGAAACACCATATATTTT. Amino acids: CSCLDRDGNTIYF.

The chain carries TRBV2 and TRBJ2-1; D is uncertain. Deletions cut 9 bases from V and 6 bases from J, with 9 bases between. This CDR3 comprises 11 residues. Germline lookup yields CDR1 SNHLY and CDR2 FYNNEI. This CDR3 reads CASAMVNEQFF. CDR3 in DNA: TGTGCCAGTGCGATGGTCAATGAGCAGTTCTTC.

The rearrangement links TRBV7-2 to TRBJ2-1, with D possibly being TRBD1 (5 bases). CDR3 size: 13 residues. The ends were cut back, 7 bases at V and 9 bases at J, with 16 bases in the middle. CDR1 SGHTA and CDR2 FQGNSA come from the germline V gene. The CDR3: CASNQGKRGEQFF. The DNA of the CDR3 is TGTGCCAGCAATCAGGGTAAACGAGGTGAGCAGTTCTTC.

The chain couples TRBV24-1 to TRBJ2-1, with 7 positions matching TRBD2. This CDR3 has 14 residues. Germline V CDR1 and CDR2: KGHDR, SFDVKD. V gave up 5 bases and J gave up 6 bases; unmatched junction bases: 6. CDR3: CATSVGTTANEQFF. CDR3 DNA: TGTGCCACCAGTGTCGGGACTACTGCCAATGAGCAGTTCTTC.

The CDR3 DNA reads TGTGCCAGCCAAGGGCAGGGGGCAACTAATGAAAAACTGTTTTTT. This codes for CASQGQGATNEKLFF. This rearrangement joins TRBV2 to TRBJ1-4; 7 nucleotides match TRBD1. Germline values: CDR1 SNHLY, CDR2 FYNNEI. The CDR3 totals 15 residues. The ends lost 8 bases at V and 0 bases at J; junction bases unmatched: 6.

The V call is TRBV18, the J call TRBJ1-2, with 9 bases lining up with TRBD1. The trim removed 3 bases at V and 2 bases at J, leaving 7 bases unmatched. This CDR3 contains 16 residues. Per germline, CDR1 KGHSH and CDR2 LQKENI. The CDR3 DNA follows: TGTGCCAGCTCACCCCTGATGGGACAGGGAAACTATGGCTACACCTTC. Translation gives CASSPLMGQGNYGYTF.

The chain has TRBV19 and TRBJ2-7; 8 bases line up with TRBD1. Germline V gene sequence: CDR1 LNHDA, CDR2 SQIVND (reference sequence). Losses at the gene ends were 5 bases for V and 0 bases for J; bases not matched to a gene: 6. CDR3 length equals 15 residues. This chain's CDR3 is CASSAPGQASYEQYF. As DNA, the CDR3 is TGTGCCAGTAGTGCCCCGGGACAGGCCTCCTACGAGCAGTACTTC. The full variable domain, with the rest looked up from reference TRBV19 and TRBJ2-7, is DGGITQSPKYLFRKEGQNVTLSCEQNLNHDAMYWYRQDPGQGLRLIYYSQIVNDFQKGDIAEGYSVSREKKESFPLTVTSAQKNPTAFYLCASSAPGQASYEQYFGPGTRLTVT.

This sequence joins TRBV2 and TRBJ1-1; D is uncertain. The CDR3 is made up of 14 amino acids. Between the trimmed V and J ends, which lost 0 bases and 0 bases, there was a span of 5 bases. CDR1 is SNHLY and CDR2 is FYNNEI in the germline V gene. As DNA, the CDR3 is TGTGCCAGCAGTGAAGCGCGGGTGAACACTGAAGCTTTCTTT. Its protein product is CASSEARVNTEAFF. Variable domain in full (rest from reference TRBV2 and TRBJ1-1): EPEVTQTPSHQVTQMGQEVILRCVPISNHLYFYWYRQILGQKVEFLVSFYNNEISEKSEIFDDQFSVERPDGSNFTLKIRSTKLEDSAMYFCASSEARVNTEAFFGQGTRLTVV.

The chain couples TRBV27 to TRBJ1-5; 10 bases map to TRBD1. Germline V CDR1 and CDR2: MNHEY, SMNVEV (reference sequence). CDR3 length: 15 amino acids. With V trimmed by 4 bases and J by 6 bases, 6 bases remained unmatched. The CDR3 nucleotides are TGTGCCAGCAGTTCGACAGGGGGCGCAACTCAGCCCCAGCATTTT. Amino acid sequence: CASSSTGGATQPQHF.

The rearrangement joins TRBV30 to TRBJ1-1; a weak D match, TRBD1 (5 bases). V was shortened by 4 bases and J by 6 bases, with 12 bases between the two germline ends. Germline CDR1 reads GTSNPN; CDR2 reads SVGIG (reference sequence). This CDR3 contains 12 residues. CDR3 DNA sequence: TGTGCCTGGACCAGGGTATCCCCTGAAGCTTTCTTT. This translates into CAWTRVSPEAFF.

The rearrangement uses TRBV11-2 and TRBJ2-5, with D perhaps matching TRBD1 (6 bases). Trimming shortened V by 5 bases and J by 5 bases, and 12 bases separated the two germline ends. Germline CDR1 and CDR2: SGHAT and FQNNGV. The CDR3 sequence is 13 residues long. The CDR3 nucleotides read TGTGCCAGCAGCGCACAGGGCTTGGAGACCCAGTACTTC. This codes for CASSAQGLETQYF. Supplemented by reference TRBV11-2 and TRBJ2-5, the full variable domain reads EAGVAQSPRYKIIEKRQSVAFWCNPISGHATLYWYQQILGQGPKLLIQFQNNGVVDDSQLPKDRFSAERLKGVDSTLKIQPAKLEDSAVYLCASSAQGLETQYFGPGTRLLVL.

This chain uses TRBV4-1 with TRBJ2-3; 9 bases map to TRBD1. Per the germline V gene, CDR1 is MGHRA and CDR2 is YSYEKL. V lost 2 bases and J lost 3; bases outside the gene matches: 3. The CDR3 is 15 amino acids. CDR3 sequence (DNA): TGCGCCAGCAGCCAATACAGGGGGCGAACAGATACGCAGTATTTT. Its translation: CASSQYRGRTDTQYF.

The chain combines TRBV2 with TRBJ1-1; D is perhaps TRBD1 (6 bases). The V and J ends lost 4 bases and 1 base respectively, with 10 bases between them. Per the germline V gene, CDR1 is SNHLY and CDR2 is FYNNEI. The CDR3 has 14 residues. CDR3 DNA: TGTGCCAGCAGTGGGGGACACGCGAACACTGAAGCTTTCTTT. Translating it yields CASSGGHANTEAFF.

The J gene is TRBJ1-2, the V gene TRBV30, with a tentative D call TRBD1 (6 bases). Trimming left V 3 bases short and J 3 bases short, with 14 bases between. Germline CDR1 reads GTSNPN; CDR2 reads SVGIG (reference sequence). The CDR3 contains 14 residues. The CDR3 DNA reads as TGTGCCTGGAGACAGGGCGTTTATGACTATGGCTACACCTTC. Encoded protein: CAWRQGVYDYGYTF.

The V call is TRBV6-2 or TRBV6-3, the J call TRBJ1-1; 7 nucleotides match TRBD1. Germline-derived CDR1 and CDR2 are MNHEY and SVGEGT. V lost 2 bases and J lost 3; bases outside the gene matches: 6. The CDR3 has 15 residues. DNA of the CDR3: TGTGCCAGCAGTTACGACAGGGTCACCGACACTGAAGCTTTCTTT. This translates into CASSYDRVTDTEAFF.

The chain has TRBV3-1 (or the pseudogene TRBV3-2) and TRBJ2-7, with a weak D call TRBD2 (5 bases). This CDR3 region has 14 residues. V lost 2 bases and J lost 3, with 11 bases in between. Germline V lookup: CDR1 LGHDT, CDR2 YNNKEL (reference sequence). The CDR3 reads CASSQSHGDYEQYV. The CDR3 region has the DNA TGTGCCAGCAGCCAATCGCACGGGGACTACGAGCAGTACGTC.

The chain employs TRBV3-1 (or the pseudogene TRBV3-2) and TRBJ1-6, with 8 bases fitting TRBD1. Trimming removed 3 bases from V and 10 bases from J; junction bases left unmatched: 5. The CDR3 extends over 14 amino acids. Per germline, CDR1 LGHDT and CDR2 YNNKEL (reference sequence). The CDR3 sequence: CASSHTGGRSPLHF. The CDR3 DNA reads TGTGCCAGCAGCCATACAGGGGGAAGATCACCCCTCCACTTT.

This clone was seen only a few times. The rearrangement joins TRBV5-1 to TRBJ2-7; perhaps TRBD2 as D (5 bases). The CDR3 has 13 residues. The germline gives CDR1 SGHRS, CDR2 YFSETQ. Between the trimmed V and J ends, which lost 0 bases and 6 bases, there was a span of 10 bases. CDR3 sequence reads: CASSLDREVEQYF. DNA of the CDR3: TGCGCCAGCAGCTTGGATCGGGAAGTCGAGCAGTACTTC.

The chain joins TRBV24-1 to TRBJ2-1; 7 nucleotides match TRBD1. The ends lost 2 bases at V and 0 bases at J; junction bases unmatched: 3. The CDR3 extends over 16 amino acids. The germline V gene encodes CDR1 KGHDR and CDR2 SFDVKD. DNA for the CDR3: TGTGCCACCAGTGATTACCGGGACAGCTCCTACAATGAGCAGTTCTTC. Its protein product is CATSDYRDSSYNEQFF.

This clone has a single count. CDR3 protein: CASSHRRENTEAFF. The DNA for the CDR3 is TGTGCCAGTAGTCACCGACGGGAGAACACTGAAGCTTTCTTT. The rearrangement joins TRBV19 to TRBJ1-1; D is unresolved. V gave up 5 bases and J gave up 1 base, with 11 bases separating them. Germline CDR1 and CDR2: LNHDA and SQIVND (reference sequence). The CDR3 covers 14 residues. Full variable domain (remainder filled in from reference TRBV19 and TRBJ1-1): DGGITQSPKYLFRKEGQNVTLSCEQNLNHDAMYWYRQDPGQGLRLIYYSQIVNDFQKGDIAEGYSVSREKKESFPLTVTSAQKNPTAFYLCASSHRRENTEAFFGQGTRLTVV.

The rearrangement joins TRBV4-2 to TRBJ1-2; 7 bases line up with TRBD1. Germline V CDR1 and CDR2: LGHNA, YNFKEQ. This CDR3 is 15 amino acids long. The V and J ends lost 6 bases and 1 base, in that order; junction bases with no gene match: 8. As DNA, the CDR3 is TGTGCCAGCAGGGCTTTTCAGGGGGGTAACTATGGCTACACCTTC. Translating it yields CASRAFQGGNYGYTF.

The chain joins TRBV29-1 to TRBJ1-3; D not resolved. CDR1 SQVTM and CDR2 ANQGSEA come from the germline V gene. V was trimmed by 6 bases and J by 0 bases, leaving 6 bases between them. The CDR3 runs to 12 residues. Written as DNA, the CDR3 is TGCAGCGTCACAAGCTCTGGAAACACCATATATTTT. It codes for CSVTSSGNTIYF.

The chain combines TRBV10-3 with TRBJ2-3, with 10 bases lining up with TRBD2. The ends lost 7 bases at V and 3 bases at J; junction bases unmatched: 7. The CDR3 consists of 15 residues. Per germline, CDR1 ENHRY and CDR2 SYGVKD. This CDR3 reads CAITSGLATTDTQYF. The DNA of the CDR3 is TGTGCCATCACCTCGGGACTAGCGACGACAGATACGCAGTATTTT.

The table lists this clone with a few counts. The chain has TRBV6-6 and TRBJ1-2; 7 bases agree with TRBD1. Looked up from germline, CDR1 is MNHNY and CDR2 is SVGAGI (reference sequence). Trimming took 5 bases from V and 4 from J; bases not matched to a gene: 7. CDR3 length: 14 residues. CDR3 loop: CASSQTGSGYGYTF. In DNA, the CDR3 is TGTGCCAGCAGTCAGACAGGGTCAGGCTATGGCTACACCTTC.

The chain employs TRBV29-1 and TRBJ2-1; 12 bases are a match to TRBD2. Germline lookup yields CDR1 SQVTM and CDR2 ANQGSEA. V lost 6 bases to trimming and J lost 7 bases; unmatched junction nucleotides: 7. The CDR3 runs 14 residues. As DNA, the CDR3 is TGCAGCGTGGATGGGGGGACTAGCGGGAATGAGCAGTTCTTC. Its translation: CSVDGGTSGNEQFF.

The chain is built from TRBV5-4 and TRBJ2-1; 15 bases are a match to TRBD2. This CDR3 is built from 16 residues. With 4 bases clipped from V and 6 bases from J, the junction kept 5 bases outside the gene matches. The V gene's germline CDR1 is SGHNT and CDR2 YYREEE (reference sequence). The CDR3 here is CASSTGTSGRLNEQFF. The CDR3 DNA is TGTGCCAGCAGCACTGGGACTAGCGGGAGGCTCAATGAGCAGTTCTTC. Full variable domain (remainder filled in from reference TRBV5-4 and TRBJ2-1): ETGVTQSPTHLIKTRGQQVTLRCSSQSGHNTVSWYQQALGQGPQFIFQYYREEENGRGNFPPRFSGLQFPNYSSELNVNALELDDSALYLCASSTGTSGRLNEQFFGPGTRLTVL.

The chain carries TRBV25-1 and TRBJ2-1, with TRBD1 matching 8 bases. Germline CDR1 and CDR2: MGHDK and SYGVNS. CDR3 length: 15 residues. Losses at the gene ends were 2 bases for V and 3 bases for J; bases not matched to a gene: 3. The CDR3 sequence: CASSEPDRGYNEQFF. Written as DNA, the CDR3 is TGTGCCAGCAGTGAACCCGACAGGGGCTACAATGAGCAGTTCTTC.